This T cell receptor beta chain was sequenced during a study of blood T cell repertoires in COVID-19. Study at large: The United States, Italy and Spain provided the acute and convalescent COVID-19 samples. PBMCs, B-cell-depleted T cells, or T cells were the source of the cDNA or gDNA that made up the material.

In germline, CDR1 is SGDLS, CDR2 YYNGEE. CDR3 size: 15 residues. The trim removed 3 bases at V and 8 bases at J, leaving 5 bases unmatched. Per the original data handling: The authors estimated nucleated cell counts from reference gene primer amplification. Sequenced by immunoSEQ multiplex PCR; TCRdb stores in-frame clones only, minus some. V and J calls plus clone size are reproduced from that table; the DNA served to infer D and trimming. This table has about 45,000 clones, roughly nine tenths appearing once. Input material: peripheral blood. The rearrangement joins TRBV9 to TRBJ1-6; 10 bases align to TRBD1. The clonotype comes from a human donor in a cohort sampled during active COVID-19. CDR3 in amino acids: CASSDTGQGHSPLHF. The CDR3 DNA reads TGTGCCAGCAGCGATACGGGACAGGGGCATTCACCCCTCCACTTT.